This TCR beta chain stems from a study of blood T cell repertoires in COVID-19. In the original workflow: Cell counts per sample came from amplifying reference gene primers. Clones were read by immunoSEQ multiplex PCR, and TCRdb kept only the in-frame ones, dropping some. The V and J calls and clone size are taken from that table; D and trimming were inferred from the DNA. The sample holds about 170,000 clones, about 87% seen once. V lost 5 bases to trimming and J lost 3 bases; unmatched junction nucleotides: 12. This CDR3 region has 16 residues. CDR1 is MNHEY, CDR2 SVGEGT, per germline. The TCR comes from a woman of 80 years or more with COVID-19, enrolled during active disease. The chain uses TRBV6-2 or TRBV6-3 and TRBJ2-7; 8 bases are a match to TRBD1. The sequenced material came from peripheral blood. The CDR3: CASSLGQGRTSYEQYF. The CDR3 DNA follows: TGTGCCAGCAGTCTTGGACAGGGAAGAACCAGCTACGAGCAGTACTTC.